What follows is one T cell receptor beta chain and its context. No antigen is known for it. The sample comes from a study of shared clonotypes between healthy human individuals. Positive CCR7 selection of CD45RO-negative cells yielded the naive CD8 cells, and terminally differentiated effector memory CD45RA+ cells were excluded. General study results and limits: With a handful of donors compared, about 5.2% of naive CD4 clonotypes were shared. Collection of samples was limited to blood; tissue repertoires likely differ.

Germline lookup yields CDR1 MNHNS and CDR2 SASEGT. The CDR3 contains 13 residues. With 6 bases removed from V and 0 bases from J, the gap between germline ends came to 9 bases. The data were produced by immunoSEQ multiplex PCR, yet TCRdb's version contains in-frame clones alone and is incomplete. The sample has about 1,900,000 clones, just under 95% seen once; the top ten hold more than 0.9%. This sequence originates from a man between 18 and 35 years old in good health. This rearrangement joins TRBV6-1 to TRBJ2-7; D unclear. The material sequenced was naive CD8+ T cells sorted from blood. CDR3 sequence (DNA): TGTGCCAGCAGGGTGATGGCCTCCTACGAGCAGTACTTC. Its protein is CASRVMASYEQYF.